This TCR beta chain was found in a study of T cell responses to AZD1222 COVID-19 vaccine. The repertoire was sequenced with immunoSEQ multiplex PCR; TCRdb's copy has only in-frame clones and lacks some. The sample lists roughly 70,000 clones, approximately 90% seen once, with under 1.5% in the top ten. Germline lookup yields CDR1 LGHNA and CDR2 YSLEER. The V gene end was trimmed by 3 bases and the J gene end by 13 bases; junction bases not matched to a gene: 11. There are 14 residues in the CDR3. The source material was peripheral blood, sampled 28 days after the second AZD1222 dose. The sequence came from an adult who received the AZD1222 COVID-19 vaccine. V usage is TRBV4-3 and J usage is TRBJ2-2, with 7 nucleotides matching TRBD1. The CDR3 DNA reads TGCGCCAGCAGCCACGTCCGTAGACAGGGTGTGCTGTTTTTT. Amino acid sequence: CASSHVRRQGVLFF.